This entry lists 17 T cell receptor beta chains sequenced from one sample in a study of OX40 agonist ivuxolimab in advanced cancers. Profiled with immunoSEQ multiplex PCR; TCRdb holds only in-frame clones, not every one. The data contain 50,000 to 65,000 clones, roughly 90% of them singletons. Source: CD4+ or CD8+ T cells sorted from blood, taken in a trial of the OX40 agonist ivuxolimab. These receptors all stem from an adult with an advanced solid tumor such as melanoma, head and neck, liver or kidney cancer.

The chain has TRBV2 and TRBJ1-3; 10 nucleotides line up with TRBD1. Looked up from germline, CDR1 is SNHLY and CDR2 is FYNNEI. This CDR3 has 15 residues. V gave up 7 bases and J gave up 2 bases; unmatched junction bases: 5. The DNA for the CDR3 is TGTGCCAGCAAACTTGGACAGGGGGCTGGAAACACCATATATTTT. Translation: CASKLGQGAGNTIYF. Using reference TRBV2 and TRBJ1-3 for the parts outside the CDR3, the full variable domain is EPEVTQTPSHQVTQMGQEVILRCVPISNHLYFYWYRQILGQKVEFLVSFYNNEISEKSEIFDDQFSVERPDGSNFTLKIRSTKLEDSAMYFCASKLGQGAGNTIYFGEGSWLTVV.

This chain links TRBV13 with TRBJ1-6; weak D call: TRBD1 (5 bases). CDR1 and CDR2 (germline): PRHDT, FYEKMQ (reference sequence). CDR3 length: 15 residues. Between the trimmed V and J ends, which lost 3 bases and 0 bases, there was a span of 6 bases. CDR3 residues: CASSFGGSYNSPLHF. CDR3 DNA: TGTGCCAGCAGCTTTGGGGGCTCCTATAATTCACCCCTCCACTTT.

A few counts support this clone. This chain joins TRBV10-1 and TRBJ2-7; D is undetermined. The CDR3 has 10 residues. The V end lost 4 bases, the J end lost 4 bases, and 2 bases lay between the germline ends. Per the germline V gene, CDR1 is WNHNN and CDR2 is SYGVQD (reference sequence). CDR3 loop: CASSVYEQYF. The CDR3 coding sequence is TGCGCCAGCAGTGTTTACGAGCAGTACTTC.

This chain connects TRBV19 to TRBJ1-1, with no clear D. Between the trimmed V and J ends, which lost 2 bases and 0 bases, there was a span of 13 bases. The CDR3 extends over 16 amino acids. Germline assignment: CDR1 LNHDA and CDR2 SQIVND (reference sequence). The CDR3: CASSIKSAGMNTEAFF. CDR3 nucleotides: TGTGCCAGTAGTATAAAATCGGCGGGCATGAACACTGAAGCTTTCTTT.

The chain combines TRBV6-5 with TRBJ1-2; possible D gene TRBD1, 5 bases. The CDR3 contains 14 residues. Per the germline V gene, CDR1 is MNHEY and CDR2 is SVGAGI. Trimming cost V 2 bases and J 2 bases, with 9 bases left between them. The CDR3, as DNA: TGTGCCAGCAGTTACGATGACAGAAACTATGGCTACACCTTC. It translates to CASSYDDRNYGYTF.

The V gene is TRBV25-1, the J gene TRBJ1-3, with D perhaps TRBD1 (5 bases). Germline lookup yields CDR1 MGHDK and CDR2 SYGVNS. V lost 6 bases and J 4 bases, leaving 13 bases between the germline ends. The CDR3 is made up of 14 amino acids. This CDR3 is CASSIGVSGNTIYF. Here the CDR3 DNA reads TGTGCCAGCAGCATAGGGGTTTCCGGAAACACCATATATTTT.

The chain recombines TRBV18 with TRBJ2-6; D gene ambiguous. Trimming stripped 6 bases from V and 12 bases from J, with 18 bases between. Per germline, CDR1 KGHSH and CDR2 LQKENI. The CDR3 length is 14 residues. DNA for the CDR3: TGTGCCAGCTCCCCCATTATCGGGCTCCGCGTCCTGACTTTC. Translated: CASSPIIGLRVLTF.

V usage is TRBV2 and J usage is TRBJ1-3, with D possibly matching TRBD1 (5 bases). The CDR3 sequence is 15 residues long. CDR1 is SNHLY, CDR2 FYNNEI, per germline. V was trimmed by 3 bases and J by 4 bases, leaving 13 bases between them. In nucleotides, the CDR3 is TGTGCCAGCAGTGATCAGGGAGTCACGGGAAACACCATATATTTT. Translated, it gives CASSDQGVTGNTIYF.

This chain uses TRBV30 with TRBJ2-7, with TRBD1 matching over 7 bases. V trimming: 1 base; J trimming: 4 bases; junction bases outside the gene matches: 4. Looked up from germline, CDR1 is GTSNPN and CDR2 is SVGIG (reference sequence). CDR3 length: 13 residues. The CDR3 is CAWSGTGVYEQYF. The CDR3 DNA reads TGTGCCTGGAGTGGGACAGGTGTTTACGAGCAGTACTTC.

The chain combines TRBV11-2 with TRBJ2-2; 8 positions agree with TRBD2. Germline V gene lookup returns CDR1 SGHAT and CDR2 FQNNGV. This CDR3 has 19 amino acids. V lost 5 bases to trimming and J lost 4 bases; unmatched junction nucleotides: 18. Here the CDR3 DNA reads TGTGCCAGCAGCGGGTTGCCGGGGGGGGAAATATTACGCACCGGGGAGCTGTTTTTT. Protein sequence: CASSGLPGGEILRTGELFF.

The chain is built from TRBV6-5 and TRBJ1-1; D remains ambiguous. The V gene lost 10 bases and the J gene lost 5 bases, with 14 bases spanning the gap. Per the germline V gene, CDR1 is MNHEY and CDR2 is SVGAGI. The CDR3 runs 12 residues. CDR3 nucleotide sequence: TGTGCCACTCGACGATCGAAGACTGAAGCTTTCTTT. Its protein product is CATRRSKTEAFF.

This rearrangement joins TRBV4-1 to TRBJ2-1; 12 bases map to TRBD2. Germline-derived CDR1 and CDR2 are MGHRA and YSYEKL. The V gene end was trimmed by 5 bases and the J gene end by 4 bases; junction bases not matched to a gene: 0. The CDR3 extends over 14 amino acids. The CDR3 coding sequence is TGCGCCAGCAGCGGACTAGCGGGGTACAATGAGCAGTTCTTC. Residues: CASSGLAGYNEQFF.

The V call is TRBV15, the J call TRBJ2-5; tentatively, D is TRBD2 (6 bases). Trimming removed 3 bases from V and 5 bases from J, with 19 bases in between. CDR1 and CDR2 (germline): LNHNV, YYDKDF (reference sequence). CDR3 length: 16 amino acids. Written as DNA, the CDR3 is TGTGCCACCAGCAGGGATGGGACCGGAGGAGGGGAGACCCAGTACTTC. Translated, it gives CATSRDGTGGGETQYF.

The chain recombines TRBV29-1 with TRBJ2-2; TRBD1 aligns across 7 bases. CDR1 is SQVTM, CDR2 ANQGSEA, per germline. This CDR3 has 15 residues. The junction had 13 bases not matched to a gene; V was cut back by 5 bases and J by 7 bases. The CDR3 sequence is CSVTPSRGGGGELFF. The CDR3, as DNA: TGCAGCGTTACTCCCTCGAGAGGGGGCGGCGGGGAGCTGTTTTTT.

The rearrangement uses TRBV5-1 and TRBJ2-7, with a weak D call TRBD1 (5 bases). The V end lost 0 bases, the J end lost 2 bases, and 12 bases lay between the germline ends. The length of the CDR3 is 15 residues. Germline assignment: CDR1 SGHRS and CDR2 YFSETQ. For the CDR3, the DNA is TGCGCCAGCAGCTTGGCCGCAGGGTTTCCCTACGAGCAGTACTTC. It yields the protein CASSLAAGFPYEQYF.

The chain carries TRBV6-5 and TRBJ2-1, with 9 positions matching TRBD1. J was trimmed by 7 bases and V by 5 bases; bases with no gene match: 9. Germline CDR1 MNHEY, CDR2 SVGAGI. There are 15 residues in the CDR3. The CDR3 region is CASSQRGTGKNEQFF. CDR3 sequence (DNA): TGTGCCAGCAGTCAACGAGGGACAGGGAAGAATGAGCAGTTCTTC.

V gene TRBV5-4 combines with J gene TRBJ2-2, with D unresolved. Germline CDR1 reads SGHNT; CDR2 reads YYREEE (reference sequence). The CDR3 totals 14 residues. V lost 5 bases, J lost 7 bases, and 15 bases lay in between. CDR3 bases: TGTGCCAGCAGTTTGAATGTGGTGGGCGGGGAGCTGTTTTTT. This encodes CASSLNVVGGELFF.